The present entry profiles one T cell receptor beta chain with its context. What this receptor recognizes is not known. Within one base of it there is no much larger clone, and no base qualities were kept. The donors were healthy, HIV-negative adults who had no recently reported acute infections or vaccinations. Only Caucasian adults living in Nashville, Tennessee, USA were represented among the donors. For unsorted samples, roughly 91 million PBMCs were counted, and genomic DNA was extracted using the QIAamp DNA Blood Mini kit. After blood collection by leukapheresis, PBMCs were isolated using Ficoll-Histopaque density gradient centrifugation and then cryopreserved in the vapor phase of liquid nitrogen. This sample stems from a study of shared clonotypes between healthy human individuals (dated by TCRdb to the early 2020s). General notes on the study: The cohort comprised a couple of women and a few men aged 18 to 49 years. The study deeply sequenced blood TCR repertoires of several healthy adults to estimate repertoire size and the extent of clonotype sharing between individuals. Different laboratories and diverse techniques were used to prepare libraries and sequence TCR repertoires, to increase sequencing depth and limit assay-specific biases. Between about 0.94 and 8.9 billion PBMCs per donor were obtained by leukapheresis. The research as a whole found: Pairwise subsampling indicated that sequencing depth was expected to affect the degree of clonotype sharing among donors. Only blood was sampled, and tissue TCR repertoires likely differ from those in blood. Because the study included a small number of donors, the genetic and exposure-history diversity represented was limited.

CDR1 and CDR2, per the germline V gene (reference sequence), are SEHNR and FQNEAQ. There are 16 amino acids in the CDR3, from cysteine to phenylalanine inclusive. The kept DNA is CDR3 alone, 48 bases in frame from the first base. Germline trimming amounts to 1 base on V and 3 bases on J, with 8 as the count of junction bases outside the gene matches. TCR CDR3 regions were amplified from genomic DNA by multiplex PCR using the deep immunoSEQ assay. Extracted genomic DNA from each cell subset was spread evenly across all wells of several immunoSEQ 96-well plates, with each plate serving as a replicate. Each replicate PCR for unsorted PBMC received about 0.3 ug genomic DNA, equal to about 30,000 T cell genomes. Unsorted PBMC genomic DNA was sequenced across ten immunoSEQ deep assay plates. Purified libraries were measured with a Qubit 3.0 fluorometer, size-checked on a Bioanalyzer 2100, and measured again with the KAPA Library Quantification kit. Every immunoSEQ 96-well plate was sequenced on a dedicated single-read 150-cycle Illumina NextSeq 550 flow cell. The source study handled its data this way. Because the immunoSEQ output held only junctional sequences and lacked quality scores, the filtering could not match the filtering applied to full-length reads. Sequences were annotated with PyIR, a Python wrapper for IgBLAST v1.9, and V/J genes and CDR3 were assigned using IMGT germline references. Any read was removed if the V/J assignment was weak (E-value above 1e-6), the CDR3 was missing, or the read contained stop codons, out-of-frame junctions, or ambiguous translated residues. V3J clonotypes were defined as sequences sharing the same inferred V gene, J gene, and CDR3 amino acid sequence. To compute the percentage overlap between repertoires, the number of shared unique clonotypes was divided by the size of the smaller repertoire. Richness of each repertoire was evaluated using RTK rarefaction, the Chao1 estimator, and Recon v2.1 estimates of unobserved clonotypes. This immuneACCESS table, as held by TCRdb, lists in-frame sequences with V and J called but not all clones. Of the missing ones, under half trace to an unresolved V gene in checked studies; the others have no known cause. D and trimming come from the DNA, and the V and J calls and clone size come from that table. The sample table lists about 490,000 clones, around three quarters of them with a count of one. About 12% of the sample rests with the top ten.

This TCR was sampled from a woman in her 40s in good health. Some clones in this sample may be carry-over from other donors' samples. Material for sequencing was PBMCs. The rearrangement joined TRBV7-9 to TRBJ2-5; TRBD1 agrees with 7 junctional bases. The CDR3 protein is CASSLGSPRGKETQYF. Here is the DNA: TGTGCCAGCAGCTTAGGGAGCCCCAGGGGGAAAGAGACCCAGTACTTC.